The 32 T cell receptor beta chains below come from one sample, sequenced in a study of blood T cells in healthy people across ages. A second roughly 6 to 12 cycle PCR used barcoded and J-beta primers. Using its own MiXCR run on the 5' RACE reads, TCRdb lists one record per CDR3 protein. The sample consists of about 1.8 million distinct CDR3 sequences, 49% of them appearing once. Sample: blood. These receptors all come from a woman aged 40 to 49 in good health.

This clonotype was picked up one time. For the CDR3, the DNA is TGTGCCGCGTCACCCAGTTCCTACGAGCAGTACTTC. Encoded protein: CAASPSSYEQYF. V gene TRBV7-2 combines with J gene TRBJ2-7; D is uncertain. Germline V gives CDR1 SGHTA, CDR2 FQGNSA. The CDR3 has 12 residues. The V end lost 11 bases, the J end lost 1 base, and 12 bases lay between the germline ends.

The CDR3 reads CSVAPGQGIGYTF. CDR3 coding DNA: TGCAGCGTTGCACCAGGACAGGGGATAGGCTACACCTTC. This sequence joins TRBV29-1 and TRBJ1-2; 9 nucleotides align to TRBD1. The V gene's germline CDR1 is SQVTM and CDR2 ANQGSEA. The CDR3 length is 13 residues. The ends lost 4 bases at V and 8 bases at J; junction bases unmatched: 8. The complete variable domain, with remaining parts taken from reference TRBV29-1 and TRBJ1-2, reads SAVISQKPSRDICQRGTSLTIQCQVDSQVTMMFWYRQQPGQSLTLIATANQGSEATYESGFVIDKFPISRPNLTFSTLTVSNMSPEDSSIYLCSVAPGQGIGYTFGSGTRLTVV.

This clonotype turned up a few times. The V gene is TRBV6-5, the J gene TRBJ2-5; either TRBD1 or TRBD2 may fit D (5 bases each). The J call may not be correct, given that the DNA end is closer to TRBJ2-7. Germline lookup yields CDR1 MNHEY and CDR2 SVGAGI. The CDR3 has 13 residues. The CDR3 DNA sequence: TGTGCCAGCAGATCAACCACAGGAGGCGAGCAGTACTTC. Its translation is CASRSTTGGEQYF.

This sequence joins TRBV19 and TRBJ2-1, with 7 bases identical to TRBD2. Germline trimming cut 5 bases from V and 7 bases from J; bases unmatched to any gene: 5. CDR3 length: 13 residues. Looked up from germline, CDR1 is LNHDA and CDR2 is SQIVND (reference sequence). The CDR3: CASSWGGRNEQFF. Here the CDR3 DNA reads TGTGCCAGTAGTTGGGGGGGTCGGAATGAGCAGTTCTTC. The variable domain in full, completed from reference TRBV19 and TRBJ2-1, reads DGGITQSPKYLFRKEGQNVTLSCEQNLNHDAMYWYRQDPGQGLRLIYYSQIVNDFQKGDIAEGYSVSREKKESFPLTVTSAQKNPTAFYLCASSWGGRNEQFFGPGTRLTVL.

The rearrangement uses TRBV5-1 and TRBJ2-5; D is possibly TRBD1 or TRBD2 (5 bases each). Trimming removed 5 bases from V and 7 bases from J, with 18 bases in between. CDR1 is SGHRS and CDR2 is YFSETQ in the germline V gene. This CDR3 region has 14 residues. CDR3 DNA sequence: TGCGCCAGCAGGAACACCGGGACGAAAAGGACCCAGTACTTC. Its translation: CASRNTGTKRTQYF.

This chain uses TRBV28 with TRBJ1-1, with 7 positions matching TRBD1. CDR1 is MDHEN, CDR2 SYDVKM, per germline. V lost 8 bases, J lost 4 bases, and 7 bases stayed unmatched. This CDR3 is built from 13 residues. CDR3 sequence: CASVHPGGTEAFF. The CDR3 nucleotides read TGTGCCAGCGTACACCCAGGGGGCACTGAAGCTTTCTTT.

The chain couples TRBV20-1 to TRBJ1-1, with D hard to call. CDR3 size: 16 residues. The V end was cut by 6 bases, the J end by 0 bases, with 20 bases between. Per the germline V gene, CDR1 is DFQATT and CDR2 is SNEGSKA (reference sequence). CDR3 residues: CSATYAGLGMNTEAFF. Written as DNA, the CDR3 is TGCAGTGCCACTTATGCGGGGTTAGGCATGAACACTGAAGCTTTCTTT.

This chain connects TRBV2 to TRBJ1-5, with D unclear. V was clipped by 0 bases and J by 9 bases, with 12 bases between them. CDR1 is SNHLY, CDR2 FYNNEI, per germline. The CDR3 loop spans 14 amino acids. The CDR3 coding sequence is TGTGCCAGCAGTGAAGCGGGCGCGGGTAGGCCCCAGCATTTT. Translation: CASSEAGAGRPQHF.

This clonotype was seen a handful of times. The genes are TRBV6-5 and TRBJ2-5; the match to TRBD2 covers 7 bases. This CDR3 has 15 residues. V trimming: 0 bases; J trimming: 5 bases; junction bases outside the gene matches: 6. The germline CDR1 and CDR2 sequences are MNHEY and SVGAGI. CDR3 sequence: CASSYSRGLLETQYF. The CDR3 nucleotides are TGTGCCAGCAGTTACTCTAGGGGACTATTGGAGACCCAGTACTTC.

The gene calls are TRBV20-1 and TRBJ2-7; TRBD2 might be the D (6 bases). The CDR3 extends over 14 amino acids. Trimming shortened V by 2 bases and J by 0 bases, and 11 bases separated the two germline ends. CDR1 is DFQATT and CDR2 is SNEGSKA in the germline V gene (reference sequence). The CDR3 DNA reads TGCAGTGCTAGACGCAGCGGGTACTCCTACGAGCAGTACTTC. Its translation: CSARRSGYSYEQYF.

This chain uses TRBV2 with TRBJ2-3; a weak D match, TRBD1 (5 bases). V dropped 8 bases and J dropped 9 bases, with 18 bases sitting between them. Germline V gives CDR1 SNHLY, CDR2 FYNNEI. The CDR3 is 13 residues long. CDR3 nucleotides: TGTGCCAGCTCGACCCTACAGGCCGGGACGCAGTATTTT. Translated, it gives CASSTLQAGTQYF. The variable domain in full, with the rest retrieved from reference TRBV2 and TRBJ2-3, is EPEVTQTPSHQVTQMGQEVILRCVPISNHLYFYWYRQILGQKVEFLVSFYNNEISEKSEIFDDQFSVERPDGSNFTLKIRSTKLEDSAMYFCASSTLQAGTQYFGPGTRLTVL.

The rearrangement joins TRBV11-2 to TRBJ2-7, with unresolved D. The CDR3 extends over 16 amino acids. Germline loops: CDR1 SGHAT, CDR2 FQNNGV. The V end lost 0 bases, the J end lost 1 base, and 13 bases lay between the germline ends. The CDR3 DNA reads as TGTGCCAGCAGCTTAGAGGGCAGCTATACATCCTACGAGCAGTACTTC. Its protein product is CASSLEGSYTSYEQYF. Full variable domain (rest looked up from reference TRBV11-2 and TRBJ2-7): EAGVAQSPRYKIIEKRQSVAFWCNPISGHATLYWYQQILGQGPKLLIQFQNNGVVDDSQLPKDRFSAERLKGVDSTLKIQPAKLEDSAVYLCASSLEGSYTSYEQYFGPGTRLTVT.

In regard to this clonotype: The junction and the germline gene differ at one end; a read error may be behind it. V gene TRBV6-2 or TRBV6-3 combines with J gene TRBJ2-5; unclear D gene. Looked up from germline, CDR1 is MNHEY and CDR2 is SVGEGT. The CDR3 spans 10 residues. CDR3 residues: CTSSYGTQYF. The DNA of the CDR3 is TGTACCAGCAGTTACGGGACCCAGTACTTC.

The J gene is TRBJ1-2, the V gene TRBV9; TRBD1 matches 10 bases. This CDR3 contains 14 residues. The germline gives CDR1 SGDLS, CDR2 YYNGEE. V shed 2 bases and J 8 bases; nucleotides not matched to a gene: 6. The CDR3 region has the DNA TGTGCCAGCAGCGTTACCGGGACAGGGGACGGCTACACCTTC. This encodes CASSVTGTGDGYTF.

This chain uses TRBV7-6 with TRBJ1-4; tentatively, D is TRBD1 (6 bases). Trimming removed 3 bases from V and 8 bases from J, with 13 bases in between. The CDR3 loop spans 14 amino acids. Germline-derived CDR1 and CDR2 are SGHVS and FNYEAQ. The CDR3 nucleotides read TGTGCCAGCAGCTTTCAGGGGAGAGGGGAAAAACTGTTTTTT. Translated: CASSFQGRGEKLFF.

This clonotype occurred many times. The chain joins TRBV4-2 to TRBJ2-3; tentatively, D is TRBD2 (5 bases). The CDR3 consists of 17 residues. The V end lost 2 bases, the J end lost 1 base, and 16 bases lay between the germline ends. CDR1 is LGHNA and CDR2 is YNFKEQ in the germline V gene. The CDR3 loop reads CASSQRIPAEGTDTQYF. The CDR3 DNA sequence: TGTGCCAGCAGCCAAAGAATACCAGCGGAAGGCACAGATACGCAGTATTTT.

Ten or more counts support this clonotype. J is TRBJ2-5 and V is TRBV6-5, with D maybe TRBD1 (7 bases). V lost 6 bases and J 1 base, leaving 12 bases between the germline ends. Germline lookup yields CDR1 MNHEY and CDR2 SVGAGI. CDR3 length: 14 amino acids. CDR3 loop: CASSPQGGQETQYF. CDR3 DNA sequence: TGTGCCAGCAGCCCCCAGGGGGGCCAAGAGACCCAGTACTTC.

This clonotype was seen a few times. The V call is TRBV29-1, the J call TRBJ1-2; TRBD1 is a possible D gene (5 bases). This CDR3 has 14 residues. Trimming removed 0 bases from V and 4 bases from J, with 12 bases in between. Germline V gene sequence: CDR1 SQVTM, CDR2 ANQGSEA. As DNA, the CDR3 is TGCAGCGTTGAAGATTCCTACGGGGCCTATGGCTACACCTTC. Encoded protein: CSVEDSYGAYGYTF.

There are a few counts of this clonotype. The chain links TRBV6-1 to TRBJ2-7, with 9 bases identical to TRBD1. The CDR3 runs to 14 residues. V trimming: 5 bases; J trimming: 4 bases; junction bases outside the gene matches: 6. The germline V gene encodes CDR1 MNHNS and CDR2 SASEGT. This chain's CDR3 is CASSYSGTGYEQYF. DNA for the CDR3: TGTGCCAGCAGTTATTCCGGGACAGGGTACGAGCAGTACTTC.

This sequence joins TRBV10-2 and TRBJ1-3; the match to TRBD1 covers 10 bases. This CDR3 contains 15 residues. From germline, CDR1 is WSHSY and CDR2 SAAADI. Trimming removed 6 bases from V and 4 bases from J; junction bases left unmatched: 6. The CDR3 DNA sequence: TGCGCCAGCAGCGAGACAGGGGGCGGAGGAAACACCATATATTTT. Translated, it gives CASSETGGGGNTIYF.

This sequence joins TRBV20-1 and TRBJ1-1; TRBD1 might be the D (6 bases). V was shortened by 4 bases and J by 0 bases, with 12 bases between the two germline ends. CDR1 and CDR2 (germline): DFQATT, SNEGSKA (reference sequence). The CDR3 runs to 14 residues. The CDR3 DNA is TGCAGTGCTAAAGAACAGGGCCTGAACACTGAAGCTTTCTTT. This translates into CSAKEQGLNTEAFF.

The genes are TRBV20-1 and TRBJ2-3; TRBD2 aligns across 13 bases. Germline trimming cut 5 bases from V and 4 bases from J; bases unmatched to any gene: 6. The CDR3 totals 15 residues. Germline CDR1 and CDR2: DFQATT and SNEGSKA (reference sequence). CDR3 loop: CSAPKGTSGADTQYF. DNA of the CDR3: TGCAGTGCTCCCAAGGGGACTAGCGGGGCAGATACGCAGTATTTT.

This chain joins TRBV25-1 and TRBJ1-1; TRBD1 is a possible D gene (5 bases). V gave up 1 base and J gave up 5 bases, with 14 bases separating them. Germline V gene sequence: CDR1 MGHDK, CDR2 SYGVNS. This CDR3 region has 15 residues. The CDR3 DNA reads as TGTGCCAGCAGTGAATCGGGAGGGGATTGGACTGAAGCTTTCTTT. As protein: CASSESGGDWTEAFF.

This chain connects TRBV29-1 to TRBJ2-5, with D perhaps being TRBD1 or TRBD2 (6 bases each). The DNA end lines up better with TRBJ2-1; the J call may be wrong. CDR3 size: 16 residues. Germline values: CDR1 SQVTM, CDR2 ANQGSEA. This CDR3 is CSVELLARGPKQTQFF. The CDR3 nucleotides are TGCAGCGTTGAGCTTCTCGCCCGGGGGCCCAAGCAGACCCAGTTCTTC.

The V call is TRBV6-2 or TRBV6-3, the J call TRBJ2-1; 9 nucleotides agree with TRBD2. V shed 0 bases, J shed 8 bases, and the junction held 8 bases outside the gene matches. The CDR3 runs 16 residues. Germline CDR1 is MNHEY and CDR2 is SVGEGT. The CDR3, as DNA: TGTGCCAGCAGTTACTCCAGGGGTAGCGGGGGCCATGAGCAGTTCTTC. Amino acids: CASSYSRGSGGHEQFF.

The chain recombines TRBV4-1 with TRBJ1-2; D may be TRBD1 (5 bases). The germline V gene has CDR1 MGHRA and CDR2 YSYEKL. The CDR3 contains 15 residues. V lost 1 base and J 5 bases, leaving 14 bases between the germline ends. The CDR3 protein is CASSQGPGLQYGYTF. The CDR3 DNA follows: TGCGCCAGCAGCCAAGGCCCGGGACTCCAATATGGCTACACCTTC.

The rearrangement links TRBV4-2 to TRBJ1-5; tentatively, D is TRBD1 (6 bases). Germline V CDR1 and CDR2: LGHNA, YNFKEQ. This CDR3 is 15 amino acids long. V lost 4 bases, J lost 11 bases, and 21 bases lay in between. For the CDR3, the DNA is TGTGCCAGCAGCCGAGAACAGGGACCCTCGGGGACCCAGCATTTT. It specifies CASSREQGPSGTQHF.

J is TRBJ2-1 and V is TRBV6-2 or TRBV6-3, with D perhaps assigned TRBD1 or TRBD2 (5 bases each). The V end lost 7 bases, the J end lost 6 bases, and 19 bases lay between the germline ends. The CDR3 is made up of 15 amino acids. Per germline, CDR1 MNHEY and CDR2 SVGEGT. The CDR3 region is CASTSDTDGGNEQFF. CDR3 in DNA: TGTGCCAGCACCTCCGACACCGATGGGGGCAATGAGCAGTTCTTC.

The J gene is TRBJ2-1, the V gene TRBV7-2, with D perhaps TRBD1 (7 bases). The germline gives CDR1 SGHTA, CDR2 FQGNSA. Trimming pared 4 bases from V and 9 bases from J, leaving 16 bases between. The CDR3 is 14 amino acids. The CDR3: CASSWQGGLGEQFF. As DNA, the CDR3 is TGTGCCAGCAGCTGGCAGGGGGGCCTCGGTGAGCAGTTCTTC.

The table lists this clonotype with a few counts. The chain links TRBV29-1 to TRBJ2-5, with D perhaps being TRBD1 or TRBD2 (5 bases each). The J call may be incorrect, as the DNA end agrees better with TRBJ2-7. The CDR3 has 11 amino acids. Germline V gene sequence: CDR1 SQVTM, CDR2 ANQGSEA. The CDR3 DNA sequence: TGCAGCGCAATGGGGGTCTCCGAGCAGTACTTC. This gives the protein CSAMGVSEQYF.

The genes are TRBV3-1 and TRBJ2-1; D is undetermined. With 0 bases removed from V and 2 bases from J, the gap between germline ends came to 17 bases. Germline V gene sequence: CDR1 LGHDT, CDR2 YNNKEL (reference sequence). The CDR3 is 18 residues long. In DNA form, the CDR3 reads TGTGCCAGCAGCCAAGATCTTAGGCGTCTAGACCCCTACAATGAGCAGTTCTTC. Its protein product is CASSQDLRRLDPYNEQFF.

The chain uses TRBV28 and TRBJ1-6; D is undetermined. Per the germline V gene, CDR1 is MDHEN and CDR2 is SYDVKM. V was cut by 3 bases and J by 13 bases, with 10 bases left in between. The CDR3 is 12 residues long. CDR3 DNA: TGTGCCAGCAGTTTTCCTCTATCGCCCCTCCACTTT. This encodes CASSFPLSPLHF. Full variable domain (outside the CDR3, taken from reference TRBV28 and TRBJ1-6): DVKVTQSSRYLVKRTGEKVFLECVQDMDHENMFWYRQDPGLGLRLIYFSYDVKMKEKGDIPEGYSVSREKKERFSLILESASTNQTSMYLCASSFPLSPLHFGNGTRLTVT.